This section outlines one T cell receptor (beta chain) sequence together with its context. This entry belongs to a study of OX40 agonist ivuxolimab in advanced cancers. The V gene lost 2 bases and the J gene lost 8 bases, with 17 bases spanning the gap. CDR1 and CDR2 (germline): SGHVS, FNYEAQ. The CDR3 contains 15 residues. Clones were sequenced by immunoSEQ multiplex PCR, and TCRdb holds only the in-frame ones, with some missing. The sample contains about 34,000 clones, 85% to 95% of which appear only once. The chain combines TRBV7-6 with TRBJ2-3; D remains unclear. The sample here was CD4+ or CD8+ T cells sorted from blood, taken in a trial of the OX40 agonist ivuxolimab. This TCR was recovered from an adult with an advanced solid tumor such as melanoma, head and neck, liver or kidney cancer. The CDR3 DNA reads TGTGCCAGCAGCTTAAATTCCGCGGCCCCGGGTACGCAGTATTTT. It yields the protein CASSLNSAAPGTQYF.